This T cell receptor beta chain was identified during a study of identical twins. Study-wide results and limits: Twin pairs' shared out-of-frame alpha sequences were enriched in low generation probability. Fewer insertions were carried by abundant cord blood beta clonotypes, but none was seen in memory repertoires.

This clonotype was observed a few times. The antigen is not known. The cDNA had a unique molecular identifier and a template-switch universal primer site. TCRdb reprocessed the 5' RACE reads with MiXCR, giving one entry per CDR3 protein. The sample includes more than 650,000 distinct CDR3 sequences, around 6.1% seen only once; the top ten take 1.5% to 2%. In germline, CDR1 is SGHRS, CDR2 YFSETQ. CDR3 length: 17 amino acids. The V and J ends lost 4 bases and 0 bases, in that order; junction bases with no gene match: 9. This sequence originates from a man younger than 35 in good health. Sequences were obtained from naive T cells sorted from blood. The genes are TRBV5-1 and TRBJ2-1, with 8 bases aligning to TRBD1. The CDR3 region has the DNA TGCGCCAGCAGCCAATTCCACAGGGGGAGCTCCTACAATGAGCAGTTCTTC. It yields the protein CASSQFHRGSSYNEQFF.